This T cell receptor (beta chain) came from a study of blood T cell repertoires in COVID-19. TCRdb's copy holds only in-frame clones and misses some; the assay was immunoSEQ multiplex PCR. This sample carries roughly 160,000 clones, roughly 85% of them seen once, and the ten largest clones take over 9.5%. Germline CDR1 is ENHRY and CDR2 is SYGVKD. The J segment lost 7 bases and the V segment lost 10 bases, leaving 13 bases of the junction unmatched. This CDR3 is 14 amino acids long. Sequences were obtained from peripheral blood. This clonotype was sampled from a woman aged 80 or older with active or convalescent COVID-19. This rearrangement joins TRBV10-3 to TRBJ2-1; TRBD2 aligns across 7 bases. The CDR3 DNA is TGTGCCACCCTAGGGGCGGGAGCATCGAATGAGCAGTTCTTC. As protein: CATLGAGASNEQFF.